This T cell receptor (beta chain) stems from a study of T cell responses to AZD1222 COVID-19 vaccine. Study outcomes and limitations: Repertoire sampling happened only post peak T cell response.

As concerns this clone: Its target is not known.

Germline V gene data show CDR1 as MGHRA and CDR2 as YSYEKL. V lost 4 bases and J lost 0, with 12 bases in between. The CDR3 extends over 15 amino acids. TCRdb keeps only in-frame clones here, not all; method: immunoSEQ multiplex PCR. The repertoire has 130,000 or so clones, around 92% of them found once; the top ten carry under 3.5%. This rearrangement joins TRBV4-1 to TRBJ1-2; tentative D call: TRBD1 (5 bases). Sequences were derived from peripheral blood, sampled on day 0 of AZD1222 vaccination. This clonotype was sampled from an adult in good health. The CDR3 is CASSPRKGTNYGYTF. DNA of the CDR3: TGCGCCAGCAGCCCCCGAAAGGGGACTAACTATGGCTACACCTTC.